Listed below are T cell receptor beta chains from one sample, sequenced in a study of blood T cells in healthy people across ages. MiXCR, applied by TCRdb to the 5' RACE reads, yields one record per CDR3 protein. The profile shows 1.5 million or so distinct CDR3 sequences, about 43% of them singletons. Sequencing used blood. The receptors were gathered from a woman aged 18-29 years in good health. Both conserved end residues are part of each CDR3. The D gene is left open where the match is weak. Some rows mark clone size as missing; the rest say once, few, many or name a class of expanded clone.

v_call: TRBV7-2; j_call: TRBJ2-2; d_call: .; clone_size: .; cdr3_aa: CASSREVTNTGELFF; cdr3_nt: TGTGCCAGCAGCCGCGAGGTTACGAACACCGGGGAGCTGTTTTTT
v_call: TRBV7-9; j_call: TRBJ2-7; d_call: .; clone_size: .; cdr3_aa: CASSATGHSYEQYF; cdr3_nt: TGTGCCAGCAGCGCTACGGGACACTCCTACGAGCAGTACTTC
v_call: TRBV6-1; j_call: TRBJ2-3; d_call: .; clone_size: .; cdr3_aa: CASSEAWQALTDTQYF; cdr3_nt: TGTGCCAGCAGTGAAGCATGGCAGGCGTTGACAGATACGCAGTATTTT
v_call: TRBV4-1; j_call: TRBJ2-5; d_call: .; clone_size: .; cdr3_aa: CASSQGLQAGHNEQYF; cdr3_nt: TGCGCCAGCAGCCAAGGTCTCCAGGCAGGTCACAATGAGCAGTACTTC
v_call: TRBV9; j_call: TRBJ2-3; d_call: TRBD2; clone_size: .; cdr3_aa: CASSASGRDTDTQYF; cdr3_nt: TGTGCCAGCAGCGCTAGCGGGAGGGACACAGATACGCAGTATTTT
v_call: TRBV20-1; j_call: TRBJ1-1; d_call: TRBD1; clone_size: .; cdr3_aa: CSASNMYRGPGTEAFF; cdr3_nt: TGCAGTGCTAGTAATATGTACAGGGGGCCAGGCACTGAAGCTTTCTTT
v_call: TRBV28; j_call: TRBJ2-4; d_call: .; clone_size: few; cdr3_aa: CASSIGTKNIQYF; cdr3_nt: TGTGCCAGCAGCATCGGAACTAAAAACATTCAGTACTTC
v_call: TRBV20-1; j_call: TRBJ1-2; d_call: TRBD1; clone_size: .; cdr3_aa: CSAPPGQGHGYTF; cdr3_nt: TGCAGTGCCCCCCCGGGACAGGGGCATGGCTACACCTTC
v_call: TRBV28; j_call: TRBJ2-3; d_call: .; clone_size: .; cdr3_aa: CASSSVGTQYF; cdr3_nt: TGTGCCAGCAGTTCAGTGGGTACGCAGTATTTT
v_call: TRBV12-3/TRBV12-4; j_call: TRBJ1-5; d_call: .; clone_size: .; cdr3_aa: CASSLGWGPEPQHF; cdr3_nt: TGTGCCAGCAGTTTAGGGTGGGGGCCGGAGCCCCAGCATTTT
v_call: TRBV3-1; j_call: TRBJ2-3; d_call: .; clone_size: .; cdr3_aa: CASSQSRAETYF; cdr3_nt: TGTGCCAGCAGCCAATCCCGCGCAGAGACGTATTTT
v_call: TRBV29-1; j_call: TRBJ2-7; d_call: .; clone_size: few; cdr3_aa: CSVEDTGTDSYEQYF; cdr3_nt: TGCAGCGTTGAGGATACCGGGACCGACTCCTACGAGCAGTACTTC
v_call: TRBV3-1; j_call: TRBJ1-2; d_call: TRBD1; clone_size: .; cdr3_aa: CASSQGTGVGYTF; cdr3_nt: TGTGCCAGCAGCCAAGGGACAGGAGTTGGCTACACCTTC
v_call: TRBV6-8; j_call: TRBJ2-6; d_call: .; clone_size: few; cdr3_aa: CATPWAGANVLTF; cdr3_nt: TGTGCCACTCCCTGGGCTGGGGCCAACGTCCTGACTTTC
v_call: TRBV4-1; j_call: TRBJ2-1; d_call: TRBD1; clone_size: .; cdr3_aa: CASSQKGPGQGANEQFF; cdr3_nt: TGCGCCAGCAGCCAAAAGGGACCGGGACAGGGGGCGAATGAGCAGTTCTTC
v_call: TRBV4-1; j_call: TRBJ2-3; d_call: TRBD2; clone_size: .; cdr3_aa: CASSQDSLAADTQYF; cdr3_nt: TGCGCCAGCAGCCAAGATAGCCTAGCGGCAGATACGCAGTATTTT
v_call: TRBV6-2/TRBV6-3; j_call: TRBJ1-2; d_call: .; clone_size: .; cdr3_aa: CASSSSNYYGYTF; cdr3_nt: TGTGCCAGCAGCTCCAGTAATTACTATGGCTACACCTTC
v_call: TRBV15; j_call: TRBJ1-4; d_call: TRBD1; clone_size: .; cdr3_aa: CATSRPKTGGNEKLFF; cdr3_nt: TGTGCCACCAGCAGACCAAAGACAGGGGGCAATGAAAAACTGTTTTTT
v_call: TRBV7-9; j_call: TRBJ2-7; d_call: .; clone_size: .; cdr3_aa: CASSLAVVSYEQYF; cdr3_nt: TGTGCCAGCAGCTTAGCGGTTGTTTCCTACGAGCAGTACTTC
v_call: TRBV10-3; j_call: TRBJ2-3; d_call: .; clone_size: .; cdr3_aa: CAIYGGASDTQYF; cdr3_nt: TGTGCCATCTACGGCGGGGCCTCAGATACGCAGTATTTT
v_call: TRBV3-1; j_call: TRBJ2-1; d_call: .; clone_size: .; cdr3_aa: CASSQDGKALSPFF; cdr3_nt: TGTGCCAGCAGCCAAGACGGGAAAGCCCTCAGCCCGTTCTTC
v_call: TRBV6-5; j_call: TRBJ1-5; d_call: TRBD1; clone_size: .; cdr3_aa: CASTDREGQPQHF; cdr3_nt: TGTGCCAGCACCGACAGGGAGGGCCAGCCCCAGCATTTT
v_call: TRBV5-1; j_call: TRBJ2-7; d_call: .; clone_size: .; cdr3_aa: CASSWRLFTEPYEQYF; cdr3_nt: TGCGCCAGCAGCTGGCGGTTATTTACGGAACCTTACGAGCAGTACTTC
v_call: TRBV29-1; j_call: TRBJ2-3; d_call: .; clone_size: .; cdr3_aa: CSVEKFGQGGADTQYF; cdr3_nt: TGCAGCGTTGAAAAGTTTGGCCAGGGCGGGGCAGATACGCAGTATTTT
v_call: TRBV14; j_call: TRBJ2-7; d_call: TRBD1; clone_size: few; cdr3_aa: CASSQGTGGGYEQYF; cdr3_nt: TGTGCCAGCAGCCAAGGGACAGGGGGCGGCTACGAGCAGTACTTC
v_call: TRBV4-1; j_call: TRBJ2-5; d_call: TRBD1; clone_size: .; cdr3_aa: CASSQGPGQGTNEQYF; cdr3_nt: TGCGCCAGCAGCCAAGGCCCGGGACAGGGGACGAATGAGCAGTACTTC
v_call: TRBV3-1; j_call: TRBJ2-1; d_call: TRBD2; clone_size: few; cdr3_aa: CASSQARTSGRDEQFF; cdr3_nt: TGTGCCAGCAGCCAAGCAAGGACTAGCGGGAGAGATGAGCAGTTCTTC
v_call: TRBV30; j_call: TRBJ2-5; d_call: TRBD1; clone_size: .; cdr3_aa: CACRPGQGTGEQYF; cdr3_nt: TGTGCCTGCCGACCGGGACAGGGGACCGGAGAGCAGTACTTC
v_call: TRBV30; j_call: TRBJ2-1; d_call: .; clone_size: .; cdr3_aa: CAFTGTYNEQFF; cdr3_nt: TGTGCCTTTACGGGTACCTACAATGAGCAGTTCTTC
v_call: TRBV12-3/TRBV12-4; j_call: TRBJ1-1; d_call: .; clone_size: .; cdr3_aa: CASSLRGPRLRNTEAFF; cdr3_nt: TGTGCCAGCAGTTTGCGGGGGCCTAGGCTGCGGAACACTGAAGCTTTCTTT
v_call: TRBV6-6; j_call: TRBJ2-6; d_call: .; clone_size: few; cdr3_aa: CASSYQGGPGANVLTF; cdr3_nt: TGTGCCAGCAGTTATCAGGGGGGCCCTGGGGCCAACGTCCTGACTTTC
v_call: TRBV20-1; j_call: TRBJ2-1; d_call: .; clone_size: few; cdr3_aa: CSAGRFSGANEQFF; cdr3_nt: TGCAGTGCTGGAAGGTTCTCTGGGGCAAATGAGCAGTTCTTC
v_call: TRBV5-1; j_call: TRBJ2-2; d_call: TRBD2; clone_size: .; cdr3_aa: CASSLVSGGFTGELFF; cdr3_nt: TGCGCCAGCAGCTTGGTCAGCGGGGGATTCACCGGGGAGCTGTTTTTT
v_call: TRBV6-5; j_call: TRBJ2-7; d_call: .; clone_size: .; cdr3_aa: CASSYAGRGEKYEQYF; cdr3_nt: TGTGCCAGCAGTTACGCCGGGCGGGGCGAGAAGTACGAGCAGTACTTC
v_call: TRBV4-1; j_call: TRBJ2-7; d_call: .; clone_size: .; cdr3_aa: CASSQVPGEHYEQYF; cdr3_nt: TGCGCCAGCAGCCAAGTACCGGGAGAACACTACGAGCAGTACTTC
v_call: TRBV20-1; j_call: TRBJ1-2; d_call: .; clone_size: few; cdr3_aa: CSAGSRGYGYTF; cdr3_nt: TGCAGTGCTGGCAGTAGGGGGTATGGCTACACCTTC
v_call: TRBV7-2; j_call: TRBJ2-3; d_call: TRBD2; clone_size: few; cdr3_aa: CASSWQAGVIDTQYF; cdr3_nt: TGTGCCAGCAGCTGGCAAGCGGGAGTGATAGATACGCAGTATTTT
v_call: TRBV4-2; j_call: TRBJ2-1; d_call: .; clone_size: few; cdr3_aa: CASSQDKRASSYNEQFF; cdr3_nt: TGTGCCAGCAGCCAAGACAAGCGGGCGAGCTCCTACAATGAGCAGTTCTTC
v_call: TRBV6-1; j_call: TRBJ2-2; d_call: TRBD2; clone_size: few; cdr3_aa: CASRRSAGGGSTGELFF; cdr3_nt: TGTGCCAGCAGACGATCAGCGGGAGGGGGCTCGACCGGGGAGCTGTTTTTT
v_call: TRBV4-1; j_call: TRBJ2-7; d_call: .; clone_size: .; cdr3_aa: CASSQQQSLTYEQYF; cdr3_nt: TGCGCCAGCAGCCAACAACAGTCCCTCACCTACGAGCAGTACTTC
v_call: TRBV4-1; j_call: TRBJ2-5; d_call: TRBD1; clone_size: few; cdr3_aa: CASSQDPGQGQETQYF; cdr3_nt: TGCGCCAGCAGCCAAGATCCGGGACAGGGCCAAGAGACCCAGTACTTC
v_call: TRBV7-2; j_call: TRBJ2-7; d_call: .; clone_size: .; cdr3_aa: CASGVLDGYNEQYF; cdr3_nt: TGTGCCAGCGGCGTACTGGACGGGTACAATGAGCAGTACTTC
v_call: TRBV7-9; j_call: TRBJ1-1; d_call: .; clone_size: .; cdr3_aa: CASSFLLNTEAFF; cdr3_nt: TGTGCCAGCAGCTTTTTGCTGAACACTGAAGCTTTCTTT
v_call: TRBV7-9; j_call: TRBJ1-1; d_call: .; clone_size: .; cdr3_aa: CASSLGPPPEAFF; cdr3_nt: TGTGCCAGCAGCTTAGGGCCCCCCCCTGAAGCTTTCTTT
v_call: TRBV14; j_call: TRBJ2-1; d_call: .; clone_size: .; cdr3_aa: CARNQRASEQFF; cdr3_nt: TGTGCCAGGAATCAGAGGGCAAGTGAGCAGTTCTTC
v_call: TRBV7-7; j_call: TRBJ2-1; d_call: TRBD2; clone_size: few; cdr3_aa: CASSLEISGTQFF; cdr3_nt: TGTGCCAGCAGCTTAGAGATTAGCGGGACGCAGTTCTTC
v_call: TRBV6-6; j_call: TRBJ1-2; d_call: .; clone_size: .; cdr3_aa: CASSYSDREGYTF; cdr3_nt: TGTGCCAGCAGTTACTCGGACCGAGAGGGCTACACCTTC